This T cell receptor beta chain was sequenced for a study of CD8 T cells in ankylosing spondylitis. V lost 5 bases to trimming and J lost 8 bases; unmatched junction nucleotides: 3. The CDR3 extends over 11 amino acids. From germline, CDR1 is DFQATT and CDR2 SNEGSKA (reference sequence). This clonotype appeared a few times. The antigen remains unidentified. Study-wide results and caveats: CD8+ disease-linked clones were present at relatively low frequencies in blood. Blood from ankylosing spondylitis patients appeared to carry a characteristic eight-variant TCR beta motif. Reportedly, matched ankylosing spondylitis synovial fluid was significantly enriched for disease-linked clones. Prior literature has documented some motif variants in synovial fluid and blood from reactive arthritis.

Scientists made TCR beta libraries using quantitative 5'-RACE with molecular barcodes. Using its own MiXCR run on the 5' RACE reads, TCRdb lists one record per CDR3 protein. This table holds 750,000 to 850,000 distinct CDR3 sequences, approximately 12% found once. Input material: blood, either unsorted or a sorted T cell fraction (not recorded which). This sequence was found in a male donor with ankylosing spondylitis. This chain links TRBV20-1 with TRBJ2-3, with 8 nucleotides matching TRBD2. CDR3 sequence (DNA): TGCAGTGCTGCGACTAGCGTTACGCAGTATTTT. Encoded protein: CSAATSVTQYF.